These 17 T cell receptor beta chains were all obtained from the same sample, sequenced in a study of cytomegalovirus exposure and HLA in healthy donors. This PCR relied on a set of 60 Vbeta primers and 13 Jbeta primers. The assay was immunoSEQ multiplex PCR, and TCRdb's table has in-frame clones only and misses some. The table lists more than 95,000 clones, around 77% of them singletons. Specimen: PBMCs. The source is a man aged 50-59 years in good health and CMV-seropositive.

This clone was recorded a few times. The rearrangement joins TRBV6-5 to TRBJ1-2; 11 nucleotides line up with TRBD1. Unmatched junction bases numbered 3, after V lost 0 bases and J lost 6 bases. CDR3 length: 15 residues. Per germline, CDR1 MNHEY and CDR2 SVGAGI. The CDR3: CASSYSRTGGNGYTF. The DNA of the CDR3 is TGTGCCAGCAGTTACTCCCGGACAGGGGGCAATGGCTACACCTTC.

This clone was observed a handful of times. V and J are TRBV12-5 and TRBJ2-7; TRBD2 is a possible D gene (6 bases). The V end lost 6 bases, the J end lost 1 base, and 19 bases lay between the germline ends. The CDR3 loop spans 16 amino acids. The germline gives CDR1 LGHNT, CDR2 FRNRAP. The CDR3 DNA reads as TGTGCTAGTGGCGGGCGGGGCAGCGAAGGTTCCTACGAGCAGTACTTC. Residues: CASGGRGSEGSYEQYF.

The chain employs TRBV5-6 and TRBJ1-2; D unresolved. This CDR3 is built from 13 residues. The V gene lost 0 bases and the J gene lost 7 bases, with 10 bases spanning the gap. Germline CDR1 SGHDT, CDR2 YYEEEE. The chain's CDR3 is CASSLVRGVGYTF. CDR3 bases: TGTGCCAGCAGCTTGGTACGGGGAGTTGGCTACACCTTC.

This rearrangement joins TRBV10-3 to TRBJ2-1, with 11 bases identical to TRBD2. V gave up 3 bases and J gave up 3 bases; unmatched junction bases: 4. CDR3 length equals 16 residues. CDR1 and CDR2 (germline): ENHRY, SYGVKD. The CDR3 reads CAISDLTSGNYNEQFF. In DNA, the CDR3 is TGTGCCATCAGTGACCTGACTAGCGGGAACTACAATGAGCAGTTCTTC.

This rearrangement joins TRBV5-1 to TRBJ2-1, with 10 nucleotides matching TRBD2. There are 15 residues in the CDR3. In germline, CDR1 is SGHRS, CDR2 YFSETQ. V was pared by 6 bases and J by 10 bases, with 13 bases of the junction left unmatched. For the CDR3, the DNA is TGCGCCAGCAACCCTAGCGGGAGTAGCGGACGGGAGCAGTTCTTC. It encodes CASNPSGSSGREQFF.

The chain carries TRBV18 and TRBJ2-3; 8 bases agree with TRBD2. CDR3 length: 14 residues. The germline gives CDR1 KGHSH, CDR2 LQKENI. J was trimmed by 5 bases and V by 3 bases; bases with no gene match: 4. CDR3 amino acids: CASSPGGGQDTQYF. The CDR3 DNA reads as TGTGCCAGCTCACCCGGGGGGGGGCAAGATACGCAGTATTTT.

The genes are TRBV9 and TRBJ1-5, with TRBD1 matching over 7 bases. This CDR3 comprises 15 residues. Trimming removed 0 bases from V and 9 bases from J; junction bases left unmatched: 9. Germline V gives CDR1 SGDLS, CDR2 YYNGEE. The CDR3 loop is CASSVDGDSLRPQHF. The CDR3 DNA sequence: TGTGCCAGCAGCGTAGATGGGGACAGTTTAAGGCCCCAGCATTTT.

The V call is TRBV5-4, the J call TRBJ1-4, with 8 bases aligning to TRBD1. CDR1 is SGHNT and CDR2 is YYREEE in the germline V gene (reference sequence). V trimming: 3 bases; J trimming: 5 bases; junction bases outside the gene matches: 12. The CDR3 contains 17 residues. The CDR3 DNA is TGTGCCAGCAGCTCGGGGCTTCCAGGGGGCGCAAATGAAAAACTGTTTTTT. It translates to CASSSGLPGGANEKLFF.

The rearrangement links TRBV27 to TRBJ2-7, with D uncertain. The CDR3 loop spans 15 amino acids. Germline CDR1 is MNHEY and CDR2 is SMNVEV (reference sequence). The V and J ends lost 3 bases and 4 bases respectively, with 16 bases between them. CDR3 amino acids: CASSLSQRLVYEQYF. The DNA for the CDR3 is TGTGCCAGCAGTTTGAGCCAGCGTCTTGTGTACGAGCAGTACTTC.

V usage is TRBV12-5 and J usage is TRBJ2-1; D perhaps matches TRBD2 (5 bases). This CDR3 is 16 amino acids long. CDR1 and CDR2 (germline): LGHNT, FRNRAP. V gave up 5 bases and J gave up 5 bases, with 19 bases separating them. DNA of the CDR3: TGTGCTAGTGGTGAGGTCACGAGCGGCGTCGACAATGAGCAGTTCTTC. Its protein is CASGEVTSGVDNEQFF.

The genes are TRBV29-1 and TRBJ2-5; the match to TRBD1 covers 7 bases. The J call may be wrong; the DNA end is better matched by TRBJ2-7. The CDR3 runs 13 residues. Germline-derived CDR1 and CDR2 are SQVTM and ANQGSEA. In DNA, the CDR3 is TGCAGCGTTGAAGAACAGGGGATGTACGAGCAGTACTTC. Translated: CSVEEQGMYEQYF.

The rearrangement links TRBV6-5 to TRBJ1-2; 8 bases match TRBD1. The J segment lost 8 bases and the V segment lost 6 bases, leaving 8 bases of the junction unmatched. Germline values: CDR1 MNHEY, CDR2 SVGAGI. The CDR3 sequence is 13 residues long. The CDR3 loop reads CASSRTGGSGYTF. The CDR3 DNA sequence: TGTGCCAGCAGCCGTACAGGGGGGAGCGGCTACACCTTC.

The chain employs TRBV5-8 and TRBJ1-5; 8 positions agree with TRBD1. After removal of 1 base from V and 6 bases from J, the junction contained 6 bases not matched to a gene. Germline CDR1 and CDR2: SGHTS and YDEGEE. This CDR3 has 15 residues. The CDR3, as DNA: TGTGCCAGCAGCTTGTTCAGGGGGCCGACTCAGCCCCAGCATTTT. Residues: CASSLFRGPTQPQHF. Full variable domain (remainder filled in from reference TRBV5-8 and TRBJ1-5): EAGVTQSPTHLIKTRGQQATLRCSPISGHTSVYWYQQALGLGLQFLLWYDEGEERNRGNFPPRFSGRQFPNYSSELNVNALELEDSALYLCASSLFRGPTQPQHFGDGTRLSIL.

The CDR3 reads CASSLLGGGAPYGELFF. As DNA, the CDR3 is TGTGCCAGCAGTTTATTGGGCGGGGGGGCTCCGTATGGGGAGCTGTTTTTT. The chain couples TRBV28 to TRBJ2-2, with 9 nucleotides matching TRBD2. The CDR3 has 17 residues. V dropped 1 base and J dropped 8; count of bases not matched to a gene: 11. Per germline, CDR1 MDHEN and CDR2 SYDVKM.

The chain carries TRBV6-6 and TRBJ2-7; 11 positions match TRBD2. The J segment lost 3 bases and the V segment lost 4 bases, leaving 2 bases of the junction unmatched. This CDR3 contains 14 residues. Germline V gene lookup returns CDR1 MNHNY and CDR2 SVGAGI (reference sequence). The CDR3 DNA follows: TGTGCCAGCAGTTTAGCGGGAGGGATCTACGAGCAGTACTTC. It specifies CASSLAGGIYEQYF.

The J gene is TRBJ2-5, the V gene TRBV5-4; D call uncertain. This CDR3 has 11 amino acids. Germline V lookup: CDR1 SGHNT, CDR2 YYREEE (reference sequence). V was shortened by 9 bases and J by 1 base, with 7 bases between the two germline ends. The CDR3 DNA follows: TGTGCCATCGGGTCCCAAGAGACCCAGTACTTC. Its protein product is CAIGSQETQYF.

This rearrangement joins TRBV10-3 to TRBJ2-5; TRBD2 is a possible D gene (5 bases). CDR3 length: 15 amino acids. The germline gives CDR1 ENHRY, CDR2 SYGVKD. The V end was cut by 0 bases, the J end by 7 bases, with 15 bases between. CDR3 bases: TGTGCCATCAGTGAGTCGAGGACCGGGATAGGGACCCAGTACTTC. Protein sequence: CAISESRTGIGTQYF.